This T cell receptor beta chain was captured by sequencing in a study of blood T cell repertoires in COVID-19. The wider study: The study drew acute and convalescent COVID-19 samples from the United States, Italy and Spain.

Under the authors' procedure: The assay estimated nucleated cells by amplifying reference gene primers. This table comes from immunoSEQ multiplex PCR, and its TCRdb copy is limited to in-frame clones, with some not included. V and J calls and clone size are copied from that table; D and trimming were computed from the DNA. The data show nearly 70,000 clones, around 89% seen once. Germline V lookup: CDR1 MNHEY, CDR2 SMNVEV (reference sequence). This CDR3 spans 16 amino acids. V was clipped by 5 bases and J by 7 bases; unmatched bases: 11. The TCR was taken from a woman between 65 and 79 years old with acute or convalescent COVID-19. This chain joins TRBV27 and TRBJ1-4; the match to TRBD1 covers 9 bases. Sequenced input: peripheral blood. CDR3 loop: CASSAIWDRDGEKLFF. As DNA, the CDR3 is TGTGCCAGCAGTGCTATATGGGACAGGGATGGTGAAAAACTGTTTTTT.